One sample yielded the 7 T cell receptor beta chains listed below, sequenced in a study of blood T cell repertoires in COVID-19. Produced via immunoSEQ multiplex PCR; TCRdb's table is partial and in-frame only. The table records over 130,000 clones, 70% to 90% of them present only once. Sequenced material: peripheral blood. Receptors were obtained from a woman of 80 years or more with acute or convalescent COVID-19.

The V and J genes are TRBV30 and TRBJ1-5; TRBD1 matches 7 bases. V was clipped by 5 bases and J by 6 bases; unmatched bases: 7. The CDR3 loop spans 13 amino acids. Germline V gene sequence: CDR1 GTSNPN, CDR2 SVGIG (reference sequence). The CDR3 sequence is CAWETGAGQPQHF. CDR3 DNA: TGTGCCTGGGAAACAGGGGCGGGTCAGCCCCAGCATTTT.

For the CDR3, the DNA is TGTGCCAGCGCGGGAGGGGGCTCTAGCAAAAACATTCAGTACTTC. Translated, it gives CASAGGGSSKNIQYF. J is TRBJ2-4 and V is TRBV27; 9 bases map to TRBD2. The CDR3 consists of 15 residues. Per germline, CDR1 MNHEY and CDR2 SMNVEV (reference sequence). The V gene end was trimmed by 8 bases and the J gene end by 3 bases; junction bases not matched to a gene: 8.

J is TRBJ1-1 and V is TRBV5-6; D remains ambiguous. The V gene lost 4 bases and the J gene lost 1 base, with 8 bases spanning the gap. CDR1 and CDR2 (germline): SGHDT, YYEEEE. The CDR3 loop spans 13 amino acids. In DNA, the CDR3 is TGTGCCAGCAGCCCTAAGAGGAACACTGAAGCTTTCTTT. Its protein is CASSPKRNTEAFF. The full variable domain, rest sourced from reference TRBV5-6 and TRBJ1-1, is DAGVTQSPTHLIKTRGQQVTLRCSPKSGHDTVSWYQQALGQGPQFIFQYYEEEERQRGNFPDRFSGHQFPNYSSELNVNALLLGDSALYLCASSPKRNTEAFFGQGTRLTVV.

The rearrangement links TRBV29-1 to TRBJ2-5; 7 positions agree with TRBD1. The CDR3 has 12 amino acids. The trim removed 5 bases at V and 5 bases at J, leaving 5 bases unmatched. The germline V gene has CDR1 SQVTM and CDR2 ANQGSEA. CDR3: CSVYRGEETQYF. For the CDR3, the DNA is TGCAGCGTTTACAGGGGAGAGGAGACCCAGTACTTC. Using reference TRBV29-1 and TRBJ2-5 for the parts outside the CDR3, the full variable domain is SAVISQKPSRDICQRGTSLTIQCQVDSQVTMMFWYRQQPGQSLTLIATANQGSEATYESGFVIDKFPISRPNLTFSTLTVSNMSPEDSSIYLCSVYRGEETQYFGPGTRLLVL.

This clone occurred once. CDR3 nucleotides: TGTGCCAGCAGTGACAGGAAGACTGAAGCTTTCTTT. Protein: CASSDRKTEAFF. The V and J genes are TRBV6-1 and TRBJ1-1, with no clear D. Germline CDR1 is MNHNS and CDR2 is SASEGT. The CDR3 length is 12 residues. V gave up 3 bases and J gave up 5 bases, with 7 bases separating them.

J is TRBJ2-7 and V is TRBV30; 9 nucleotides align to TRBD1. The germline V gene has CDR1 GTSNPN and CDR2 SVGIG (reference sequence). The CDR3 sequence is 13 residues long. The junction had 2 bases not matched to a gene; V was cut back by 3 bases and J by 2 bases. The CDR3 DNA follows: TGTGCCTGGAGAAGGACAGGGGCCTACGAGCAGTACTTC. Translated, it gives CAWRRTGAYEQYF.

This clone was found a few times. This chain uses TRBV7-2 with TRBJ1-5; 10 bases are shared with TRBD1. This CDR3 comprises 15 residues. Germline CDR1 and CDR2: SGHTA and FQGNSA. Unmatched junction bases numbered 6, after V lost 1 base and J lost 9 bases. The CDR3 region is CASSLVGQGGLPQHF. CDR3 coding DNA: TGTGCCAGCAGCTTAGTCGGACAGGGGGGATTGCCCCAGCATTTT.